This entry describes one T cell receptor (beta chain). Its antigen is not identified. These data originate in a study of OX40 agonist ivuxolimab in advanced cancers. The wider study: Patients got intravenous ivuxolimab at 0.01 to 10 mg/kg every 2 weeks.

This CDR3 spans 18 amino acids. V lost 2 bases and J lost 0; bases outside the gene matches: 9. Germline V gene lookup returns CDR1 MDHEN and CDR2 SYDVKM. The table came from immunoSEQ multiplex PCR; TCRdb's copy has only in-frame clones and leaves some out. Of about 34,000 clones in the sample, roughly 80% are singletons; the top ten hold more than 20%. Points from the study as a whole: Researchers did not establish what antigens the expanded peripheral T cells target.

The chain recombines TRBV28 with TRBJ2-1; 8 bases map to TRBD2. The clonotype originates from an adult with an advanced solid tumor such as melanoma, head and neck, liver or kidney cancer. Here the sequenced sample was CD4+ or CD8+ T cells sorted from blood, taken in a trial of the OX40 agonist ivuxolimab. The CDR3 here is CASSLPPGLAGSYNEQFF. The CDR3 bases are TGTGCCAGCAGTTTACCCCCAGGGCTAGCGGGCTCCTACAATGAGCAGTTCTTC.